These 20 T cell receptor beta chains were all obtained from the same sample, sequenced in a study of blood T cells in healthy people across ages. Together with a sample-barcoded 5' primer, a J-beta primer mix was included in a second PCR lasting about 7 to 11 cycles. TCRdb processed the 5' RACE reads anew with MiXCR; each CDR3 protein has one entry. The sample lists about 1.6 million distinct CDR3 sequences, about 35% seen once, with 11% in the top ten. Sequenced: blood. The receptors shown here come from a woman aged 25-40 years in good health.

This clonotype was seen more than once but under ten times. V is TRBV20-1 and J is TRBJ2-3; maybe TRBD2 (6 bases). The CDR3 length is 14 residues. From germline, CDR1 is DFQATT and CDR2 SNEGSKA (reference sequence). V was trimmed by 5 bases and J by 2 bases, leaving 14 bases between them. The CDR3, as DNA: TGCAGTGCTTGGGGACTTTATTCCACAGATACGCAGTATTTT. As protein: CSAWGLYSTDTQYF.

Only a few counts were recorded for this clonotype. The chain links TRBV20-1 to TRBJ1-1; D unclear. CDR3 length: 12 residues. Trimming pared 0 bases from V and 7 bases from J, leaving 9 bases between. Germline CDR1 and CDR2: DFQATT and SNEGSKA (reference sequence). CDR3 sequence reads: CSARDMAVEAFF. The DNA for the CDR3 is TGCAGTGCTAGAGATATGGCAGTTGAAGCTTTCTTT.

This clonotype was detected only a few times. This sequence joins TRBV12-3 or TRBV12-4 and TRBJ2-7, with 7 bases fitting TRBD1. The V gene end was trimmed by 7 bases and the J gene end by 7 bases; junction bases not matched to a gene: 10. The CDR3 totals 13 residues. The DNA for the CDR3 is TGTGCCAGCACCAGGGGGAGACTCGGGGAGCAGTACTTC. As protein: CASTRGRLGEQYF.

The chain combines TRBV27 with TRBJ2-3, with D possibly being TRBD2 (5 bases). The CDR3 totals 12 residues. Trimming cost V 6 bases and J 4 bases, with 8 bases left between them. CDR1 and CDR2 (germline): MNHEY, SMNVEV (reference sequence). CDR3 in amino acids: CASRFGADTQYF. CDR3 in DNA: TGTGCCAGCAGATTCGGGGCAGATACGCAGTATTTT.

The chain has TRBV5-6 and TRBJ2-2, with 8 bases fitting TRBD2. Germline CDR1 is SGHDT and CDR2 is YYEEEE. The CDR3 runs 16 residues. The V segment lost 4 bases and the J segment 4 bases; nucleotides outside the gene matches: 9. As DNA, the CDR3 is TGTGCCAGCAGCCTGCCGGGAGGGAGCGTCACCGGGGAGCTGTTTTTT. Translating gives CASSLPGGSVTGELFF.

A word on this clonotype: This sequence may be a read error, since a much larger clone differs from it by one base. The genes are TRBV29-1 and TRBJ2-4; D is undetermined. The J call may be faulty, since TRBJ2-7 better matches the DNA end. Germline V gene lookup returns CDR1 SQVTM and CDR2 ANQGSEA. This CDR3 comprises 16 residues. CDR3 amino acids: CSVEVSYGQPPNEQYF. The CDR3 DNA is TGCAGCGTTGAAGTCAGCTACGGGCAGCCCCCGAACGAGCAGTACTTC.

This clonotype was detected only a few times. The chain employs TRBV20-1 and TRBJ2-2, with TRBD1 matching over 8 bases. Germline V gives CDR1 DFQATT, CDR2 SNEGSKA (reference sequence). The CDR3 spans 13 residues. The ends lost 6 bases at V and 5 bases at J; junction bases unmatched: 5. The CDR3 sequence: CSAGTGQTGELFF. The CDR3 DNA follows: TGCAGTGCCGGGACAGGTCAGACCGGGGAGCTGTTTTTT.

The CDR3 spells CASSQGQGRGSPLHF. The CDR3 coding sequence is TGCGCCAGCAGCCAAGGGCAGGGGCGAGGATCACCCCTCCACTTT. V and J are TRBV4-1 and TRBJ1-6; TRBD1 might be the D (6 bases). CDR1 and CDR2 from the germline V gene are MGHRA and YSYEKL. With 1 base removed from V and 10 bases from J, the gap between germline ends came to 14 bases. The CDR3 has 15 residues.

V is TRBV2 and J is TRBJ2-1; TRBD2 matches at 8 bases. There are 14 residues in the CDR3. The germline CDR1 and CDR2 sequences are SNHLY and FYNNEI. The trim removed 7 bases at V and 3 bases at J, leaving 5 bases unmatched. CDR3 sequence: CASKAGEFYNEQFF. CDR3 DNA: TGTGCCAGCAAAGCGGGAGAGTTCTACAATGAGCAGTTCTTC.

V and J are TRBV5-1 and TRBJ2-5; weak D call: TRBD1 (7 bases). The DNA end favors TRBJ2-7, so the J call may be wrong. The CDR3 consists of 17 residues. CDR1 is SGHRS, CDR2 YFSETQ, per germline. The chain's CDR3 is CASRNIPGGIGSHEQYF. The CDR3 region has the DNA TGCGCCAGCAGAAACATTCCAGGGGGTATCGGGAGCCACGAGCAGTACTTC.

This clonotype was seen once. The chain links TRBV18 to TRBJ2-7, with D possibly TRBD1 on 6 matching bases. Germline V lookup: CDR1 KGHSH, CDR2 LQKENI. This CDR3 comprises 14 residues. V was trimmed by 3 bases and J by 6 bases, leaving 15 bases between them. The CDR3 coding sequence is TGTGCCAGCTCACCCAGTCTGGGGGCGCGCGAGCAGTACTTC. This codes for CASSPSLGAREQYF.

On this clonotype itself: A read error is likely, as this CDR3 ends without the conserved phenylalanine or tryptophan. The chain joins TRBV7-3 to TRBJ2-3; D possibly uses TRBD1 or TRBD2 (5 bases each). The CDR3 runs 15 residues. The germline V gene encodes CDR1 SGHTA and CDR2 FQGTGA. The V end lost 0 bases, the J end lost 0 bases, and 7 bases lay between the germline ends. This CDR3 reads CASSLTRGSTDTQYV. Here the CDR3 DNA reads TGTGCCAGCAGCTTAACTCGGGGCAGCACAGATACGCAGTATGTT.

In its sample, this clonotype was seen once. A read error may account for a junction end that differs from germline. The chain is built from TRBV6-2 or TRBV6-3 and TRBJ1-1; no clear D. Germline V gene lookup returns CDR1 MNHEY and CDR2 SVGEGT. The length of the CDR3 is 12 residues. CDR3 region: CTSSLPYTEAFF. In DNA form, the CDR3 reads TGTACCAGCAGTTTACCTTACACTGAAGCTTTCTTT.

The V and J genes are TRBV12-3 or TRBV12-4 and TRBJ2-5; D remains unclear. The CDR3 extends over 12 amino acids. With 0 bases removed from V and 7 bases from J, the gap between germline ends came to 6 bases. CDR3 bases: TGTGCCAGCAGTTTAGCGACCCGGACCCAGTACTTC. This encodes CASSLATRTQYF.

This clonotype was found a few times. At one of its ends the junction is not consistent with the germline gene, which may arise from a read error. CDR3 DNA sequence: TGTGCCGGCAGTGGACTAGCGGGAGCCAATGAGCAGTTCTTC. The encoded protein is CAGSGLAGANEQFF. The J gene is TRBJ2-1, the V gene TRBV2, with TRBD2 matching over 13 bases. The CDR3 contains 14 residues. In germline, CDR1 is SNHLY, CDR2 FYNNEI.

The rearrangement links TRBV28 to TRBJ2-1; 8 positions match TRBD1. CDR3 length: 16 amino acids. V trimming: 3 bases; J trimming: 8 bases; junction bases outside the gene matches: 12. The germline gives CDR1 MDHEN, CDR2 SYDVKM. Written as DNA, the CDR3 is TGTGCCAGCAGTTTCATATCGACCAGGGGGCTGGATGAGCAGTTCTTC. Its translation is CASSFISTRGLDEQFF.

Notes on this clonotype: A much larger clone lies one base from this, so it may be a read error. The J gene is TRBJ2-5, the V gene TRBV20-1; no firm D call. The V gene lost 6 bases and the J gene lost 4 bases, with 15 bases spanning the gap. Germline CDR1 is DFQATT and CDR2 is SNEGSKA (reference sequence). This CDR3 comprises 13 residues. The chain's CDR3 is CSAPLIGRETQYF. The CDR3 nucleotides read TGCAGTGCCCCTTTGATAGGGCGAGAGACCCAGTACTTC.

This clonotype was detected a few times. The J gene is TRBJ1-4, the V gene TRBV7-6, with D uncertain. Deletions cut 2 bases from V and 1 base from J, with 2 bases between. Germline-derived CDR1 and CDR2 are SGHVS and FNYEAQ. The CDR3 is made up of 13 amino acids. The CDR3 sequence: CASSLKTNEKLFF. Written as DNA, the CDR3 is TGTGCCAGCAGCTTAAAAACTAATGAAAAACTGTTTTTT.

This clonotype was detected a few times. The V gene is TRBV12-3 or TRBV12-4, the J gene TRBJ1-5; TRBD1 might be the D (5 bases). The CDR3 has 15 residues. Trimming pared 2 bases from V and 6 bases from J, leaving 14 bases between. DNA of the CDR3: TGTGCCAGCAGTTTAACGGGGGAAGGTAGTCAGCCCCAGCATTTT. The encoded protein is CASSLTGEGSQPQHF.

This clonotype has more than one count but fewer than ten. In DNA form, the CDR3 reads TGCAGTGCTCCCATGACAGGGTTCAATCAGCCCCAGCATTTT. Protein sequence: CSAPMTGFNQPQHF. The chain joins TRBV20-1 to TRBJ1-5; 7 positions match TRBD1. CDR1 DFQATT and CDR2 SNEGSKA come from the germline V gene (reference sequence). The CDR3 runs 14 residues. With 5 bases clipped from V and 3 bases from J, the junction kept 7 bases outside the gene matches.